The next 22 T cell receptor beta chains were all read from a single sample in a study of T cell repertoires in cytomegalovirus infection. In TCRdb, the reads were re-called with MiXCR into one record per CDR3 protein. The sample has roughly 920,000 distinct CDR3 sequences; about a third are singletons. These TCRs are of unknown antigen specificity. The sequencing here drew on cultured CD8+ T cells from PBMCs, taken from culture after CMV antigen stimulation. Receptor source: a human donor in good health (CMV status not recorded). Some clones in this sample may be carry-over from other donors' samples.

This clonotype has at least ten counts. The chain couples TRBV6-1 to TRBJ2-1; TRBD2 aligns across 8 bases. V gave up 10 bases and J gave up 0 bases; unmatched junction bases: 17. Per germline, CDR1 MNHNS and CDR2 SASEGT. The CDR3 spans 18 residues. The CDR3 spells CATLTKRGPYHSYNEQFF. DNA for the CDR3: TGTGCCACCCTTACCAAGCGGGGGCCCTACCACTCCTACAATGAGCAGTTCTTC.

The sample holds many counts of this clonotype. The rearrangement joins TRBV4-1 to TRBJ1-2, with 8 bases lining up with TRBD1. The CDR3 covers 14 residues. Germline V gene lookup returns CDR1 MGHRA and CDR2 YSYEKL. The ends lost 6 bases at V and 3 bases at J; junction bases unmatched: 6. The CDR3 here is CASRRPGQDYGYTF. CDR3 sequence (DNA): TGCGCCAGCAGGCGACCGGGACAGGACTATGGCTACACCTTC.

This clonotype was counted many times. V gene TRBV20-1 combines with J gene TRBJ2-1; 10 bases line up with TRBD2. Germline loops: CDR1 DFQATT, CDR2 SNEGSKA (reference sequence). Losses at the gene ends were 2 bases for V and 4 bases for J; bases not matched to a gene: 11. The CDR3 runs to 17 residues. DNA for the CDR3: TGCAGTGCTAGAATATCTAGCGGGGGAACTTTTTACAATGAGCAGTTCTTC. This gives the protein CSARISSGGTFYNEQFF.

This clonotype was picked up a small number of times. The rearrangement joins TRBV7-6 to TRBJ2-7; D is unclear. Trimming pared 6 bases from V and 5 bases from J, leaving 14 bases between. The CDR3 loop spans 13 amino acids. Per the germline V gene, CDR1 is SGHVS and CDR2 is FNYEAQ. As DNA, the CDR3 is TGTGCCAGCAGTTTCGGACCTACAAACGAGCAGTACGTC. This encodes CASSFGPTNEQYV.

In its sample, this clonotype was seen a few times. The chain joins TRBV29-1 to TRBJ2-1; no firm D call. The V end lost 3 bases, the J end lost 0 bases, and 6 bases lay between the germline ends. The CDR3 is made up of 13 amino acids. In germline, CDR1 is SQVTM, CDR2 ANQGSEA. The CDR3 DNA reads TGCAGCGTTGATCCTAGCTCCTACAATGAGCAGTTCTTC. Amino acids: CSVDPSSYNEQFF.

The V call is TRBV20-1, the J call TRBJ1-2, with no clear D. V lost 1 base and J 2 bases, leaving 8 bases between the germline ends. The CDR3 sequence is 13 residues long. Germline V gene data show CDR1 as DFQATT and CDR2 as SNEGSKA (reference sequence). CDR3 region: CSARGEPNYGYTF. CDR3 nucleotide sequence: TGCAGTGCTAGAGGAGAACCGAACTATGGCTACACCTTC.

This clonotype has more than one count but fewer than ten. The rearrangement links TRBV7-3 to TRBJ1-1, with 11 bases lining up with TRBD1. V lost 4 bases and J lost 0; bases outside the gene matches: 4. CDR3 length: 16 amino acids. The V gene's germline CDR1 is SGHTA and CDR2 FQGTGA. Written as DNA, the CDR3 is TGTGCCAGCAGCTGGACAGGGGGCGGGATGAACACTGAAGCTTTCTTT. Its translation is CASSWTGGGMNTEAFF.

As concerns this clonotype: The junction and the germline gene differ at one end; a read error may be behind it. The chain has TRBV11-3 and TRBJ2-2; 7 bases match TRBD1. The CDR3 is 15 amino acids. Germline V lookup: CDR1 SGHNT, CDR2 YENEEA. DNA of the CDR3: TGTTCCAGCAGCTCTGGACAGGACTACACCGGGGAGCTGTTTTTT. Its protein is CSSSSGQDYTGELFF.

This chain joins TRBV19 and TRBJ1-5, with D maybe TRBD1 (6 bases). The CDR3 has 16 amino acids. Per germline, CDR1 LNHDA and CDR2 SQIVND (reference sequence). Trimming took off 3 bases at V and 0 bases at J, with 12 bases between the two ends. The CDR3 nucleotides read TGTGCCAGTAGTATCGGGACAATTTATAGCAATCAGCCCCAGCATTTT. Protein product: CASSIGTIYSNQPQHF.

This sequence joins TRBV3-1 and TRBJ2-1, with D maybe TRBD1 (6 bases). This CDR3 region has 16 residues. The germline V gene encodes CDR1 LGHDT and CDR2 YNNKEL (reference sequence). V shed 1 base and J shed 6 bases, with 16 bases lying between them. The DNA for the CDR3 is TGTGCCAGCAGCCAAGGAACCTTTGTGGGGGCCAATGAGCAGTTCTTC. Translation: CASSQGTFVGANEQFF.

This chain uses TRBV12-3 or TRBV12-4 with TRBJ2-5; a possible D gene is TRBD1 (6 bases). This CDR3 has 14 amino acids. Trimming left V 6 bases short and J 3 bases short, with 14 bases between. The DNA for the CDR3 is TGTGCCAGCAGGGGGACCAGGGGAGAAGAGACCCAGTACTTC. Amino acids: CASRGTRGEETQYF.

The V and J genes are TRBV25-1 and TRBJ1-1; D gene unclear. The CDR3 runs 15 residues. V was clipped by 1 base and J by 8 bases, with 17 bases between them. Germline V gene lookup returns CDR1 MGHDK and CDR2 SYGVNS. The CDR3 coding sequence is TGTGCCAGCAGTGAATTCTTTGGTTCGACTGAAGAAGCTTTCTTT. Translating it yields CASSEFFGSTEEAFF.

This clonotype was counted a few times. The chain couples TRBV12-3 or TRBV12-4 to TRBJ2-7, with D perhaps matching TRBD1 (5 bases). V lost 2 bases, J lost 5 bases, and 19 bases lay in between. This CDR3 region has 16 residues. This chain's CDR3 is CASSLSWQGKVHEQYF. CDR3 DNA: TGTGCCAGCAGTTTATCCTGGCAGGGAAAGGTCCACGAGCAGTACTTC.

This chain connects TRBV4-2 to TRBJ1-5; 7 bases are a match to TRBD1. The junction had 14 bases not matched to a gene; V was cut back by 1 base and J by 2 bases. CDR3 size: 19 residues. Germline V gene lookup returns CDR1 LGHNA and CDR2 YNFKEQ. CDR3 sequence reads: CASSQVVTGRLRRNQPQHF. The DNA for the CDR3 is TGTGCCAGCAGCCAAGTGGTGACAGGGAGGTTGAGGCGCAATCAGCCCCAGCATTTT.

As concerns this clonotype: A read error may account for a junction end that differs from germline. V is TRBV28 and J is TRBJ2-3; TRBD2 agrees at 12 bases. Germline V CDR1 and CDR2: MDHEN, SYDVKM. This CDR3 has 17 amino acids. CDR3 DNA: TGTGCCAGCAGTTTTCCCGGACTAGCGGGGAACGCAGATACGGAGTATTTT. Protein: CASSFPGLAGNADTEYF.

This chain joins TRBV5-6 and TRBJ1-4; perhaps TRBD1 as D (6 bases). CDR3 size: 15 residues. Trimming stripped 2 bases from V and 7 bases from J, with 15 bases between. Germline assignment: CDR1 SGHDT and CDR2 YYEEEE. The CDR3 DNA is TGTGCCAGCAGCTTACAGGGCGATCTCTTTGAAAAACTGTTTTTT. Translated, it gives CASSLQGDLFEKLFF.

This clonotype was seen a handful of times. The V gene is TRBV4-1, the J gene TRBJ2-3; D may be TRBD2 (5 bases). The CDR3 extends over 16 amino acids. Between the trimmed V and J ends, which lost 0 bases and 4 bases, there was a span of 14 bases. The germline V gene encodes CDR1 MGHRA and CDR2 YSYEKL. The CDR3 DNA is TGCGCCAGCAGCCAAGACCCCGTGGCGGGCGCAGATACGCAGTATTTT. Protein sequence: CASSQDPVAGADTQYF.

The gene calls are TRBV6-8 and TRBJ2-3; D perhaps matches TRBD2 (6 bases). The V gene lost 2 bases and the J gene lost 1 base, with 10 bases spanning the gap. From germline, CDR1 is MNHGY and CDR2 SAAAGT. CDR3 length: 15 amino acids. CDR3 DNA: TGTGCCAGCAGTTACGGGACTCGGGGCACAGATACGCAGTATTTT. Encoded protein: CASSYGTRGTDTQYF.

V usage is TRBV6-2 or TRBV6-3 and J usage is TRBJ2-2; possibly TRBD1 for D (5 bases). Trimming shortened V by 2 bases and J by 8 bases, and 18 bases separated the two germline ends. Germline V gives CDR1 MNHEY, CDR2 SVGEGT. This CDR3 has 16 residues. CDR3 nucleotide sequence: TGTGCCAGCAGTTACACCCCGGTCCGGAAGGGGGGGGAGCTGTTTTTT. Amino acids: CASSYTPVRKGGELFF.

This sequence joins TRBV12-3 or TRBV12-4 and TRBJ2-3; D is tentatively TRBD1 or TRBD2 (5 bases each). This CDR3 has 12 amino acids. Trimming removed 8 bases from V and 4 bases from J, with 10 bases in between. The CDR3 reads CASVLGADTQYF. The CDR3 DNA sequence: TGTGCCAGCGTGTTGGGGGCAGATACGCAGTATTTT.

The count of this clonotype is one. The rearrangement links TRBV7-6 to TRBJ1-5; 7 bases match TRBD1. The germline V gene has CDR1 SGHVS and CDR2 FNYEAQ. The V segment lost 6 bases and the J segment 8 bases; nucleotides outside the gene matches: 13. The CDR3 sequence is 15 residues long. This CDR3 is CASRLRKGAREPQHF. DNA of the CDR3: TGTGCCAGCAGACTTAGGAAGGGGGCTAGGGAGCCCCAGCATTTT.

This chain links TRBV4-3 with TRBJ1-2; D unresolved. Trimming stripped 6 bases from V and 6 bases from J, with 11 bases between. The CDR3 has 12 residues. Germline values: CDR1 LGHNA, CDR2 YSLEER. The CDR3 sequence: CASSQSGHGYTF. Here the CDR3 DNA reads TGCGCCAGCAGTCAAAGCGGGCATGGCTACACCTTC.